These 13 T cell receptor beta chains originate from one sample sequenced in a study of monozygotic twins with cystic fibrosis. TCRdb's table, derived via immunoSEQ multiplex PCR, lists solely in-frame clones and lacks some. Of over 10,000 clones detected, 70% to 90% appear once; the ten largest clones hold around 0.5%. Material for sequencing was blood. These receptors all come from a man younger than 30 with cystic fibrosis.

This clone turned up a few times. This rearrangement joins TRBV27 to TRBJ2-4, with 10 bases matching TRBD1. CDR3 size: 15 residues. Per the germline V gene, CDR1 is MNHEY and CDR2 is SMNVEV (reference sequence). With V trimmed by 5 bases and J by 9 bases, 10 bases remained unmatched. The CDR3 protein is CASSILGTGVIIQYF. DNA of the CDR3: TGTGCCAGCAGTATACTAGGGACAGGGGTTATCATTCAGTACTTC.

The chain links TRBV5-5 to TRBJ2-7; 7 bases line up with TRBD1. The junction had 12 bases not matched to a gene; V was cut back by 4 bases and J by 5 bases. CDR1 and CDR2 from the germline V gene are SGHKS and YYEKEE (reference sequence). This CDR3 is 15 amino acids long. The CDR3 sequence: CASSPRWDRNNEQYF. The CDR3 nucleotides are TGTGCCAGCAGCCCGCGATGGGACAGAAATAACGAGCAGTACTTC.

V gene TRBV14 combines with J gene TRBJ1-2; no reliable D call. Germline CDR1 is SGHDN and CDR2 is FVKESK. This CDR3 has 13 amino acids. V was shortened by 5 bases and J by 4 bases, with 11 bases between the two germline ends. The CDR3 here is CASSSVPLYGYTF. For the CDR3, the DNA is TGTGCCAGCAGCTCCGTCCCACTCTATGGCTACACCTTC.

The chain joins TRBV5-1 to TRBJ1-1; D might be TRBD1 (5 bases). Looked up from germline, CDR1 is SGHRS and CDR2 is YFSETQ. The CDR3 covers 14 residues. Trimming took off 0 bases at V and 0 bases at J, with 6 bases between the two ends. This CDR3 reads CASSLGGMNTEAFF. The CDR3 coding sequence is TGCGCCAGCAGCTTGGGGGGCATGAACACTGAAGCTTTCTTT.

V and J are TRBV5-1 and TRBJ1-2; perhaps TRBD1 as D (6 bases). The CDR3 contains 15 residues. V dropped 5 bases and J dropped 6 bases, with 20 bases sitting between them. Germline V CDR1 and CDR2: SGHRS, YFSETQ. As DNA, the CDR3 is TGCGCCAGCAGAAATCCGGACAGCCTTCCCCATGGCTACACCTTC. Protein sequence: CASRNPDSLPHGYTF.

This clone showed up just once. The chain employs TRBV5-1 and TRBJ1-1; D unresolved. Germline CDR1 SGHRS, CDR2 YFSETQ. Trimming removed 4 bases from V and 4 bases from J, with 14 bases in between. This CDR3 region has 14 residues. CDR3 bases: TGCGCCAGCAGCCCGGTCGGGGAGGGCACTGAAGCTTTCTTT. This sequence encodes CASSPVGEGTEAFF.

The chain recombines TRBV5-6 with TRBJ2-7; 9 nucleotides line up with TRBD2. V dropped 2 bases and J dropped 5; count of bases not matched to a gene: 11. The germline CDR1 and CDR2 sequences are SGHDT and YYEEEE. The CDR3 contains 16 residues. CDR3 bases: TGTGCCAGCAGCTTACGCTGGCTAGCGGGAAACAACGAGCAGTACTTC. Protein: CASSLRWLAGNNEQYF.

This clone was recorded once. This chain joins TRBV12-5 and TRBJ2-1, with TRBD2 identical over 9 bases. With V trimmed by 7 bases and J by 9 bases, 16 bases remained unmatched. Germline values: CDR1 LGHNT, CDR2 FRNRAP. The CDR3 is 16 residues long. As DNA, the CDR3 is TGTGCTAGTGCCCCGAGACTAGCGGAGGGGCTAGGTGAGCAGTTCTTC. Its protein product is CASAPRLAEGLGEQFF.

This rearrangement joins TRBV19 to TRBJ2-1; D possibly corresponds to TRBD1 (6 bases). CDR1 and CDR2 (germline): LNHDA, SQIVND (reference sequence). The CDR3 covers 13 residues. With 8 bases removed from V and 8 bases from J, the gap between germline ends came to 16 bases. This CDR3 is CASSGRGHDEQFF. CDR3 DNA sequence: TGTGCCAGTTCCGGCAGGGGTCATGATGAGCAGTTCTTC. Filled out from reference TRBV19 and TRBJ2-1, the complete variable domain reads DGGITQSPKYLFRKEGQNVTLSCEQNLNHDAMYWYRQDPGQGLRLIYYSQIVNDFQKGDIAEGYSVSREKKESFPLTVTSAQKNPTAFYLCASSGRGHDEQFFGPGTRLTVL.

The chain employs TRBV9 and TRBJ2-2; no firm D call. This CDR3 comprises 12 residues. Germline CDR1 is SGDLS and CDR2 is YYNGEE. V lost 5 bases, J lost 0 bases, and 2 bases lay in between. This chain's CDR3 is CASSTNTGELFF. CDR3 bases: TGTGCCAGCAGTACGAACACCGGGGAGCTGTTTTTT.

The chain uses TRBV5-1 and TRBJ2-3; 9 bases agree with TRBD2. The CDR3 is 15 residues long. CDR1 SGHRS and CDR2 YFSETQ come from the germline V gene. Unmatched junction bases numbered 10, after V lost 4 bases and J lost 7 bases. The CDR3 region has the DNA TGCGCCAGCAGCAGGGGGCTAGCGGGGTTAAATACGCAGTATTTT. Translating it yields CASSRGLAGLNTQYF.

The chain has TRBV11-1 and TRBJ1-1; no reliable D call. The CDR3 contains 15 residues. Trimming removed 4 bases at V and 3 bases at J, with 15 bases between. CDR1 and CDR2 (germline): SGHAT, FQDESV (reference sequence). CDR3 sequence: CASSSWAPGHTEAFF. In DNA, the CDR3 is TGTGCCAGCAGCTCCTGGGCCCCCGGTCACACTGAAGCTTTCTTT.

V and J are TRBV11-2 and TRBJ2-3, with D perhaps matching TRBD2 (5 bases). V was cut by 3 bases and J by 1 base, with 11 bases left in between. Looked up from germline, CDR1 is SGHAT and CDR2 is FQNNGV. This CDR3 is 15 amino acids long. Here the CDR3 DNA reads TGTGCCAGCAGCTTCGGAGGAACGGGCACAGATACGCAGTATTTT. Amino acids: CASSFGGTGTDTQYF.